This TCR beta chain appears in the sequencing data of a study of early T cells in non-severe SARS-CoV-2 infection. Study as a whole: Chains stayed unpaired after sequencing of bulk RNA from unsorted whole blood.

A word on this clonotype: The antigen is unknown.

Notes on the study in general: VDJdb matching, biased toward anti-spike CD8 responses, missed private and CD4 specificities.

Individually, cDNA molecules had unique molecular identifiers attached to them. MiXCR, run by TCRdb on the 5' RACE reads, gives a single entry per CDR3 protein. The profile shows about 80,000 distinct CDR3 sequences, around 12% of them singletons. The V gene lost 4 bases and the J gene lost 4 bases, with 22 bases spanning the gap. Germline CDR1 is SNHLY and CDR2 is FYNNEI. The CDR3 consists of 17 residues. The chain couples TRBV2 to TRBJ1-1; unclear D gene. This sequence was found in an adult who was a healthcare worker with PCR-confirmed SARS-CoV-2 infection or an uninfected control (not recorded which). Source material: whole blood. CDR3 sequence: CASSGEVGGFAVTEAFF. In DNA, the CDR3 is TGTGCCAGCAGTGGAGAGGTCGGAGGGTTCGCCGTCACTGAAGCTTTCTTT.